The sequence of this TCR beta chain was determined in a study of blood T cell repertoires in COVID-19. V shed 3 bases and J 2 bases; nucleotides not matched to a gene: 13. CDR1 and CDR2 (germline): KGHSH, LQKENI. This CDR3 contains 18 residues. As handled by the study authors: Reference gene primer amplification gave nucleated cell count estimates. Some clones are missing from TCRdb's copy, which holds only in-frame ones; the method was immunoSEQ multiplex PCR. V and J calls and clone size are given by that table; D and trimming were obtained from the DNA. The table shows 260,000 or so clones, with about 85% occurring only once. Participants were placed into cohorts based on the clinical history they reported.

The clonotype originates from a woman aged 50 to 65 who had recovered from COVID-19. V usage is TRBV18 and J usage is TRBJ2-3, with 8 bases lining up with TRBD2. Sequencing was carried out using PBMCs or T cells enriched from blood (not recorded which). CDR3 coding DNA: TGTGCCAGCTCACCGTGGTTGGCTAGCGGGCCCAACACAGATACGCAGTATTTT. Translation gives CASSPWLASGPNTDTQYF.